These 10 T cell receptor beta chains originate from one sample sequenced in a study of T cell changes during pregnancy in multiple sclerosis. The protocol was immunoSEQ multiplex PCR, while the TCRdb copy is restricted to in-frame clones and leaves out a portion. The sample shows 56,000 or so clones, about 88% of them seen only once. The sequences come from CD4+ T cells from peripheral blood mononuclear cells, collected in the third trimester of pregnancy. The receptors were sampled from a female donor with multiple sclerosis, enrolled in a pregnancy study.

This chain uses TRBV29-1 with TRBJ2-5; possible D gene TRBD2, 7 bases. Between the trimmed V and J ends, which lost 4 bases and 5 bases, there was a span of 17 bases. The CDR3 consists of 14 residues. The germline V gene has CDR1 SQVTM and CDR2 ANQGSEA. Written as DNA, the CDR3 is TGCAGCGTTGTAGGGGGGACTACTTGGGAGACCCAGTACTTC. Protein: CSVVGGTTWETQYF.

The chain couples TRBV5-6 to TRBJ1-1; D is unclear. V was clipped by 4 bases and J by 6 bases, with 19 bases between them. The germline V gene encodes CDR1 SGHDT and CDR2 YYEEEE. The CDR3 covers 15 residues. The CDR3 bases are TGTGCCAGCAGCCCCCTCTTTCAGGCGCCAGCTGAAGCTTTCTTT. Translated, it gives CASSPLFQAPAEAFF.

The chain employs TRBV30 and TRBJ1-2; D is unclear. Germline V CDR1 and CDR2: GTSNPN, SVGIG (reference sequence). This CDR3 is 13 amino acids long. Trimming left V 4 bases short and J 4 bases short, with 13 bases between. The CDR3 coding sequence is TGTGCCTGGATTAGGCAGGAGGTCTATGGCTACACCTTC. It encodes CAWIRQEVYGYTF.

V gene TRBV11-1 combines with J gene TRBJ1-1; a weak D match, TRBD1 (5 bases). Trimming stripped 4 bases from V and 3 bases from J, with 9 bases between. Germline values: CDR1 SGHAT, CDR2 FQDESV (reference sequence). The length of the CDR3 is 13 residues. This CDR3 reads CASSSQGDTEAFF. The CDR3 nucleotides are TGTGCCAGCAGCTCCCAGGGTGACACTGAAGCTTTCTTT.

The chain is built from TRBV4-3 and TRBJ1-2; D might be TRBD1 (5 bases). V lost 0 bases and J 7 bases, leaving 12 bases between the germline ends. Germline V gene lookup returns CDR1 LGHNA and CDR2 YSLEER. The CDR3 totals 14 residues. The DNA for the CDR3 is TGCGCCAGCAGCCAAGATTGGCAGGGCTTTGGCTACACCTTC. Protein: CASSQDWQGFGYTF.

This clone was recorded a few times. Mismatch with germline at one junction end may stem from a read error. CDR3 coding DNA: TGTGCCAGCAGTGTGGTTCCCAGGGGGATCTCCTTC. This translates into CASSVVPRGISF. The chain employs TRBV6-1 and TRBJ1-2, with TRBD1 identical over 7 bases. The CDR3 spans 12 residues. Germline V gene data show CDR1 as MNHNS and CDR2 as SASEGT.

The rearrangement links TRBV7-2 to TRBJ2-3; D call uncertain. Germline V CDR1 and CDR2: SGHTA, FQGNSA. This CDR3 comprises 13 residues. V was pared by 6 bases and J by 4 bases, with 11 bases between. CDR3 region: CASSSGRADTQYF. The CDR3 region has the DNA TGTGCCAGCAGTTCAGGCAGAGCAGATACGCAGTATTTT.

In DNA form, the CDR3 reads TGTGCCAGCAGGGGACGGGAGAGGGGCCACGAGCAGTACTTC. It is translated as CASRGRERGHEQYF. The V gene is TRBV6-1, the J gene TRBJ2-7; possible D gene TRBD2, 6 bases. The CDR3 has 14 amino acids. The V and J ends lost 6 bases and 5 bases respectively, with 17 bases between them. The germline V gene has CDR1 MNHNS and CDR2 SASEGT.

This chain joins TRBV19 and TRBJ1-5; 7 bases line up with TRBD1. The V and J ends lost 2 bases and 3 bases, in that order; junction bases with no gene match: 4. Per the germline V gene, CDR1 is LNHDA and CDR2 is SQIVND (reference sequence). The CDR3 is made up of 15 amino acids. CDR3 coding DNA: TGTGCCAGTAGTATATCAGGGGGACTCAATCAGCCCCAGCATTTT. Translating it yields CASSISGGLNQPQHF.

CDR3 protein: CASSLDRGSSYEQYF. The CDR3, as DNA: TGTGCCAGCAGTTTGGACAGAGGGAGCTCCTACGAGCAGTACTTC. The chain employs TRBV2 and TRBJ2-7; tentative D call: TRBD1 (6 bases). V lost 5 bases to trimming and J lost 0 bases, with 14 bases between them. This CDR3 region has 15 residues. Germline assignment: CDR1 SNHLY and CDR2 FYNNEI.